The 25 T cell receptor beta chains listed next were all sequenced from one sample in a study of CD8 T cells in ankylosing spondylitis. One entry per CDR3 protein, called by TCRdb with MiXCR from the 5' RACE reads. Here the sample spans about 330,000 distinct CDR3 sequences, less than 9.5% being singletons. These TCRs' antigens remain unknown. General study results and limits: Eight highly homologous variants formed a TCR beta motif that appeared characteristic of ankylosing spondylitis blood.

Source material: blood, either unsorted or a sorted T cell fraction (not recorded which). The receptor source for this set is a male donor with ankylosing spondylitis.

Ten or more counts support this clonotype. This chain uses TRBV3-1 with TRBJ1-6; 7 nucleotides match TRBD1. Losses at the gene ends were 4 bases for V and 6 bases for J; bases not matched to a gene: 3. CDR3 length: 14 amino acids. Germline values: CDR1 LGHDT, CDR2 YNNKEL (reference sequence). The DNA of the CDR3 is TGTGCCAGCAGCCCGGGACAGTTTAATTCACCCCTCCACTTT. Translated: CASSPGQFNSPLHF.

A few counts support this clonotype. The chain recombines TRBV7-3 with TRBJ2-3, with 8 positions matching TRBD2. The V segment lost 5 bases and the J segment 0 bases; nucleotides outside the gene matches: 16. This CDR3 is 19 amino acids long. The germline V gene has CDR1 SGHTA and CDR2 FQGTGA. CDR3 DNA: TGTGCCAGCAGCCCCTCCCGGAGCGGGGGATACTTCAGCACAGATACGCAGTATTTT. Translation: CASSPSRSGGYFSTDTQYF.

This clonotype came up many times. CDR3 nucleotides: TGTGCCAGCAGCGTAGCGGGCTCCTACGAGCAGTACTTC. Amino acid sequence: CASSVAGSYEQYF. The chain uses TRBV5-6 and TRBJ2-7; 7 nucleotides agree with TRBD2. From germline, CDR1 is SGHDT and CDR2 YYEEEE. This CDR3 spans 13 amino acids. Trimming at V came to 4 bases and at J to 0 bases, leaving 1 base not matched to a gene.

The chain recombines TRBV4-3 with TRBJ2-7; D may be TRBD2 (5 bases). V was cut by 3 bases and J by 8 bases, with 17 bases left in between. The CDR3 consists of 14 residues. Germline assignment: CDR1 LGHNA and CDR2 YSLEER. The CDR3 DNA reads as TGCGCCAGCAGCCAGCTGATCGGGAATTTTAAGCAGTACTTC. Translated: CASSQLIGNFKQYF.

The table lists this clonotype with many counts. The rearrangement joins TRBV29-1 to TRBJ1-1; possible D gene TRBD1, 5 bases. Germline V gives CDR1 SQVTM, CDR2 ANQGSEA. Trimming removed 3 bases from V and 7 bases from J, with 27 bases in between. The CDR3 has 17 amino acids. CDR3 region: CSVEVRGRLKLGFEAFF. In nucleotides, the CDR3 is TGCAGCGTTGAGGTGAGGGGCAGGCTAAAACTTGGGTTTGAAGCTTTCTTT.

This rearrangement joins TRBV5-1 to TRBJ1-4; TRBD1 matches at 8 bases. The CDR3 length is 15 residues. Losses at the gene ends were 4 bases for V and 12 bases for J; bases not matched to a gene: 14. Germline CDR1 SGHRS, CDR2 YFSETQ. In DNA, the CDR3 is TGCGCCAGCAGCGACCGACAGGGGACAGAGGCGGAACTGTTTTTT. Translation gives CASSDRQGTEAELFF.

The CDR3 DNA is TGTGCCAGCAGCCCCCGGACTAGCGGCAAACAAGAGACCCAGTACTTC. Translated, it gives CASSPRTSGKQETQYF. The gene calls are TRBV3-1 and TRBJ2-5, with 10 bases matching TRBD2. Germline CDR1 is LGHDT and CDR2 is YNNKEL (reference sequence). With V trimmed by 4 bases and J by 2 bases, 7 bases remained unmatched. This CDR3 comprises 16 residues.

This clonotype was found a few times. The gene calls are TRBV29-1 and TRBJ2-7, with 14 bases identical to TRBD2. CDR3 length: 15 amino acids. V was clipped by 4 bases and J by 6 bases; unmatched bases: 8. Germline V lookup: CDR1 SQVTM, CDR2 ANQGSEA. This CDR3 reads CSVAPGTSGSFEQYF. Here the CDR3 DNA reads TGCAGCGTTGCGCCCGGGACTAGCGGGAGCTTCGAGCAGTACTTC.

In its sample, this clonotype was seen a few times. The chain carries TRBV6-2 or TRBV6-3 and TRBJ2-1; TRBD2 matches 10 bases. The CDR3 runs to 13 residues. V lost 6 bases to trimming and J lost 7 bases; unmatched junction nucleotides: 3. Germline lookup yields CDR1 MNHEY and CDR2 SVGEGT. CDR3 DNA sequence: TGTGCCAGCAGGAGCGGGGGGGAAAATGAGCAGTTCTTC. Translating it yields CASRSGGENEQFF.

This rearrangement joins TRBV5-1 to TRBJ2-7; D may correspond to TRBD1 or TRBD2 (5 bases each). V gave up 2 bases and J gave up 4 bases, with 13 bases separating them. Germline CDR1 SGHRS, CDR2 YFSETQ. This CDR3 is 14 amino acids long. This chain's CDR3 is CASSFAGASYEQYF. CDR3 sequence (DNA): TGCGCCAGCAGCTTTGCCGGGGCAAGTTACGAGCAGTACTTC.

The rearrangement links TRBV12-3 or TRBV12-4 to TRBJ2-3; 8 bases fit TRBD2. This CDR3 has 14 residues. The ends lost 10 bases at V and 8 bases at J; junction bases unmatched: 14. This CDR3 is CATQILAEGGTQYF. CDR3 DNA: TGTGCCACCCAGATACTAGCGGAAGGGGGTACGCAGTATTTT.

In its sample, this clonotype was seen a few times. The chain links TRBV5-1 to TRBJ2-1; 13 bases are shared with TRBD2. This CDR3 comprises 16 residues. Germline-derived CDR1 and CDR2 are SGHRS and YFSETQ. V was clipped by 0 bases and J by 8 bases; unmatched bases: 5. CDR3 amino acids: CASSLDGTSGIYEQFF. CDR3 in DNA: TGCGCCAGCAGCTTGGACGGGACTAGCGGGATCTATGAGCAGTTCTTC. The full variable domain, completed using reference TRBV5-1 and TRBJ2-1, is KAGVTQTPRYLIKTRGQQVTLSCSPISGHRSVSWYQQTPGQGLQFLFEYFSETQRNKGNFPGRFSGRQFSNSRSEMNVSTLELGDSALYLCASSLDGTSGIYEQFFGPGTRLTVL.

The chain recombines TRBV28 with TRBJ2-3; 7 bases fit TRBD2. Germline V gene data show CDR1 as MDHEN and CDR2 as SYDVKM. The V and J ends lost 2 bases and 4 bases, in that order; junction bases with no gene match: 6. The CDR3 length is 15 residues. In nucleotides, the CDR3 is TGTGCCAGCAGTTTAGGGGCAGGGAGGGCAGATACGCAGTATTTT. Its protein product is CASSLGAGRADTQYF.

The sample holds a few counts of this clonotype. The chain employs TRBV29-1 and TRBJ2-4; D not resolved. From germline, CDR1 is SQVTM and CDR2 ANQGSEA. The CDR3 spans 11 residues. V lost 4 bases, J lost 6 bases, and 7 bases lay in between. CDR3 nucleotides: TGCAGCGTTGCTTTAGCAAACATTCAGTACTTC. It is translated as CSVALANIQYF.

This clonotype was counted many times. The chain employs TRBV15 and TRBJ1-3; weak D call: TRBD1 (6 bases). Germline V CDR1 and CDR2: LNHNV, YYDKDF (reference sequence). CDR3 length: 15 amino acids. Trimming pared 4 bases from V and 4 bases from J, leaving 14 bases between. CDR3 sequence reads: CATSKGGAAGNTIYF. The CDR3, as DNA: TGTGCCACCAGCAAAGGGGGGGCAGCCGGAAACACCATATATTTT.

This clonotype was recorded at least ten times. This chain uses TRBV20-1 with TRBJ2-7, with a possible D match to TRBD1 (6 bases). Germline assignment: CDR1 DFQATT and CDR2 SNEGSKA (reference sequence). Trimming cost V 3 bases and J 5 bases, with 17 bases left between them. CDR3 length: 14 amino acids. The CDR3 region has the DNA TGCAGTGCTAGGAAGAACATTGGGGGCCACGAGCAGTACTTC. Protein product: CSARKNIGGHEQYF.

This clonotype was detected ten times or more. The chain combines TRBV29-1 with TRBJ2-7, with 7 positions matching TRBD2. The germline CDR1 and CDR2 sequences are SQVTM and ANQGSEA. The CDR3 is 14 residues long. The trim removed 0 bases at V and 2 bases at J, leaving 4 bases unmatched. The CDR3 coding sequence is TGCAGCGTTGAAGAACGAGGGAGGGCCTACGAGCAGTACTTC. It encodes CSVEERGRAYEQYF.

J is TRBJ2-5 and V is TRBV28; 8 nucleotides line up with TRBD1. Germline V CDR1 and CDR2: MDHEN, SYDVKM. CDR3 length: 14 amino acids. Trimming took 8 bases from V and 5 from J; bases not matched to a gene: 10. In nucleotides, the CDR3 is TGTGCCAGCGTAAGACTCAGGGGGCTTGAGACCCAGTACTTC. This gives the protein CASVRLRGLETQYF.

This sequence joins TRBV9 and TRBJ2-7; 9 nucleotides match TRBD2. CDR1 is SGDLS, CDR2 YYNGEE, per germline. V trimming: 4 bases; J trimming: 5 bases; junction bases outside the gene matches: 10. CDR3 length: 15 residues. The CDR3 DNA reads as TGTGCCAGCAGCCTAGGGGGTAGCGGGAGAAACGAGCAGTACTTC. The encoded protein is CASSLGGSGRNEQYF. Drawing the rest from reference TRBV9 and TRBJ2-7, the complete variable domain is DSGVTQTPKHLITATGQRVTLRCSPRSGDLSVYWYQQSLDQGLQFLIQYYNGEERAKGNILERFSAQQFPDLHSELNLSSLELGDSALYFCASSLGGSGRNEQYFGPGTRLTVT.

This clonotype has a handful of counts. The chain uses TRBV5-1 and TRBJ2-7, with 9 positions matching TRBD1. The germline gives CDR1 SGHRS, CDR2 YFSETQ. This CDR3 contains 16 residues. With V trimmed by 0 bases and J by 5 bases, 9 bases remained unmatched. The CDR3 is CASSLAVGTGLHEQYF. For the CDR3, the DNA is TGCGCCAGCAGCTTGGCCGTCGGGACAGGGTTGCACGAGCAGTACTTC.

The CDR3 DNA reads TGTGCCAGCAGCTCCGCAGGGAAGCACGAGCAGTACTTC. This translates into CASSSAGKHEQYF. The chain combines TRBV7-3 with TRBJ2-7; TRBD1 might be the D (5 bases). Germline assignment: CDR1 SGHTA and CDR2 FQGTGA. The CDR3 totals 13 residues. V was trimmed by 4 bases and J by 5 bases, leaving 12 bases between them.

The rearrangement joins TRBV12-3 or TRBV12-4 to TRBJ2-3; TRBD2 agrees at 8 bases. The V and J ends lost 6 bases and 8 bases, in that order; junction bases with no gene match: 13. The CDR3 sequence is 15 residues long. The CDR3 DNA reads as TGTGCCAGCAGACCCGCCGGGACTAGGGGGGGTACGCAGTATTTT. It yields the protein CASRPAGTRGGTQYF.

This clonotype has more than one count but fewer than ten. V usage is TRBV7-9 and J usage is TRBJ2-2; 8 bases are shared with TRBD2. V gave up 8 bases and J gave up 4 bases; unmatched junction bases: 9. This CDR3 is built from 15 residues. Germline V lookup: CDR1 SEHNR, CDR2 FQNEAQ (reference sequence). The CDR3 DNA follows: TGTGCCAGCGGACTCCAAGCGGGAGTCACCGGGGAGCTGTTTTTT. Translating it yields CASGLQAGVTGELFF.

Ten or more counts support this clonotype. V usage is TRBV5-1 and J usage is TRBJ2-7, with TRBD1 matching 7 bases. The trim removed 0 bases at V and 6 bases at J, leaving 9 bases unmatched. CDR3 length: 15 amino acids. Germline values: CDR1 SGHRS, CDR2 YFSETQ. The CDR3 loop reads CASSLEGRGMGEQYF. CDR3 nucleotide sequence: TGCGCCAGCAGCTTGGAGGGCAGGGGGATGGGCGAGCAGTACTTC.

In DNA form, the CDR3 reads TGTGCCAGCAGCCCCCGTCACGATGGGGCCTGGGAGCAGTACTTC. This sequence encodes CASSPRHDGAWEQYF. The V gene is TRBV9, the J gene TRBJ2-7; possibly TRBD1 for D (5 bases). The CDR3 spans 15 residues. Trimming pared 4 bases from V and 7 bases from J, leaving 21 bases between. Germline V lookup: CDR1 SGDLS, CDR2 YYNGEE.